Listed below are T cell receptor beta chains from one sample, sequenced in a study of T cells in narcolepsy. TCRdb's copy holds only in-frame clones and misses some; the assay was immunoSEQ multiplex PCR. Of tens of thousands of clones listed, more than 75% are singletons. Sequenced material: CD45RA- memory CD4+ T cells from PBMCs. These receptors originate from a human donor with narcolepsy. The CDR3 runs from the conserved cysteine through the conserved F or W. The D gene is left open where the match is weak. Rows give clone size only sometimes, using once, few, many, or a class for an expanded clone.

d_gene | j_gene | v_gene | abundance | CDR3nt | CDR3aa
TRBD1 | TRBJ2-7 | TRBV10-3 | few | TGTGCCATCACCGGGACAGGGGGCATGGACGAGCAGTACTTC | CAITGTGGMDEQYF
- | TRBJ1-1 | TRBV29-1 | - | TGCAGCGTTGCTCGGGACCTGAACACTGAAGCTTTCTTT | CSVARDLNTEAFF
- | TRBJ2-1 | TRBV11-2 | - | TGTGCCAGCAGCTGGAGACACTACGCCTACAATGAGCAGTTCTTC | CASSWRHYAYNEQFF
- | TRBJ2-3 | TRBV9 | - | TGTGCCAGCAGCGGACTCCCCGCAGATACGCAGTATTTT | CASSGLPADTQYF
- | TRBJ1-6 | TRBV4-2 | - | TGTGCCAGCAGCCACGGACAGAGGCGTCCGGGCCGGAATTCACCCCTCCACTTT | CASSHGQRRPGRNSPLHF
- | TRBJ2-3 | TRBV11-3 | - | TGTGCCAGCAGCCCAGGTGTTAGCACAGATACGCAGTATTTT | CASSPGVSTDTQYF
- | TRBJ1-6 | TRBV21-1 | - | TGTGCCAGCAGCAAAGGCAGGTTTTCACCCCTCCACTTT | CASSKGRFSPLHF
- | TRBJ2-7 | TRBV19 | - | TGTGCCAGTACAGGGTTAGGCTACGAGCAGTACTTC | CASTGLGYEQYF
TRBD2 | TRBJ2-2 | TRBV9 | - | TGTGCCAGCAGCGTAGAGGCGGGGGGAGGCACCGGGGAGCTGTTTTTT | CASSVEAGGGTGELFF
TRBD2 | TRBJ2-3 | TRBV5-1 | - | TGCGCCAGCAGCTTGGGACTAGCGGGGGGCGGAGGCACAGATACGCAGTATTTT | CASSLGLAGGGGTDTQYF
- | TRBJ2-2 | TRBV4-1 | - | TGCGCCAGCAGCCAAGCCAACATGGTTAGCACCGGGGAGCTGTTTTTT | CASSQANMVSTGELFF
TRBD1 | TRBJ1-2 | TRBV6-1 | few | TGTGCCAGCAGAATACGGACAGGGGAAGGCTACACCTTC | CASRIRTGEGYTF
- | TRBJ1-2 | TRBV7-2 | - | TGTGCCAGCAGCTTAGCGATGGGGCAGGGAGGCTACACCTTC | CASSLAMGQGGYTF
- | TRBJ1-4 | TRBV18 | few | TGTGCCAGCTCACCACAAGGGAACAGGGTGAATGAAAAACTGTTTTTT | CASSPQGNRVNEKLFF
- | TRBJ1-2 | TRBV5-1 | - | TGCGCCAGCAGCTTGGAGGGAGGGTTCAGGGGCTACACCTTC | CASSLEGGFRGYTF
- | TRBJ1-2 | TRBV2 | - | TGTGCCAGCGGGGTTCCCGGGACGAACTATGGCTACACCTTC | CASGVPGTNYGYTF